This TCR beta chain was retrieved from a study of human versus mouse CDR3 diversity and MHC coevolution. Whole-study results and caveats: Human CDR3s averaged more deletions and insertions than mouse CDR3s. Among all groups, most of the three human donors showed least clonal inequality.

This clone was observed a single time. Its antigen remains unidentified. A junction boundary mismatches the germline segment, possibly from a read error. The CDR3 runs to 10 residues. Naive CD4 T cells, CD45RO-negative and CD62L-positive, were flow-sorted from PBMCs. Sequencing was performed with immunoSEQ multiplex PCR; in TCRdb, only in-frame clones are kept and a portion is missing. The table lists about 60,000 clones, approximately 94% of them singletons. The clonotype comes from a person aged 55-75 years in good health. The chain recombines TRBV23-1 with TRBJ2-7; TRBD2 might be the D (6 bases). TRBV23-1 is labeled an ORF, and its function is uncertain. The sample consisted of naive CD4+ T cells from blood. As to subset: CD45RO-negative CD62L-positive naive CD4 T cells. CDR3 region: CASSPPAGTF. DNA for the CDR3: TGCGCCAGCAGTCCTCCAGCGGGCACCTTC.